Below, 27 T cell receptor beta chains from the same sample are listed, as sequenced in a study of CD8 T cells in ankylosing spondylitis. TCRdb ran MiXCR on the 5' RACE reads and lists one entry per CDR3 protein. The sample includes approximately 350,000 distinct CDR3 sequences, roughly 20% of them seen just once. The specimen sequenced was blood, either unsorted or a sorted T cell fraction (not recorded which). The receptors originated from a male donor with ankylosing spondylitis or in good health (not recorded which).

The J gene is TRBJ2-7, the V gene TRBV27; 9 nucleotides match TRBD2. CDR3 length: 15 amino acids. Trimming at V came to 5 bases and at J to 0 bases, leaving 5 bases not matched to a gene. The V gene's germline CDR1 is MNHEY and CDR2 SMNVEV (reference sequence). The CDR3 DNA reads TGTGCCAGCAGTCCCTCGGGACTAGCCTCCTACGAGCAGTACTTC. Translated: CASSPSGLASYEQYF.

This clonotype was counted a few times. CDR3 residues: CASSYPATGNTGELFF. DNA of the CDR3: TGCGCCAGCAGCTACCCTGCGACAGGGAACACCGGGGAGCTGTTTTTT. The rearrangement links TRBV4-1 to TRBJ2-2, with a tentative D call TRBD1 (6 bases). The ends were cut back, 5 bases at V and 1 base at J, with 14 bases in the middle. Germline V CDR1 and CDR2: MGHRA, YSYEKL. The length of the CDR3 is 16 residues.

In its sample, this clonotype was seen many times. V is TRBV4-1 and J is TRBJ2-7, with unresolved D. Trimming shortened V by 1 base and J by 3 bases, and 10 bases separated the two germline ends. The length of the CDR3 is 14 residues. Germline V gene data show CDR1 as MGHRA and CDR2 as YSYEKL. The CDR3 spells CASSQGGGNYEQYF. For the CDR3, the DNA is TGCGCCAGCAGCCAAGGTGGCGGTAACTACGAGCAGTACTTC.

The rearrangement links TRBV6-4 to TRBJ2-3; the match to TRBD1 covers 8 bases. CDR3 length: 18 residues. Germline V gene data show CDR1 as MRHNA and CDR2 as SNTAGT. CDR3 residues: CTRSPAPTTGVRGDTQYF. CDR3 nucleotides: TGTACCCGCAGTCCCGCCCCCACGACAGGGGTGAGGGGAGATACGCAGTATTTT.

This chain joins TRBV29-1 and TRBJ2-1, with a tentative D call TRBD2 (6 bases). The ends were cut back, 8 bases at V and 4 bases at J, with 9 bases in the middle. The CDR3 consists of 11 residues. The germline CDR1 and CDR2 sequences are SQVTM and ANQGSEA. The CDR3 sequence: CSLRGYNEQFF. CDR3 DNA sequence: TGCAGCCTCCGGGGGTACAATGAGCAGTTCTTC.

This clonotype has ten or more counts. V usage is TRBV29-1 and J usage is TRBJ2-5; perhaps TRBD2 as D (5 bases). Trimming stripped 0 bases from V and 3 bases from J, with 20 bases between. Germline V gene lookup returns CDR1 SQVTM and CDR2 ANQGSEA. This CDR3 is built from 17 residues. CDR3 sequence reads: CSVEDPGVGGLEETQYF. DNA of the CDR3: TGCAGCGTTGAAGACCCAGGTGTCGGAGGTTTGGAAGAGACCCAGTACTTC.

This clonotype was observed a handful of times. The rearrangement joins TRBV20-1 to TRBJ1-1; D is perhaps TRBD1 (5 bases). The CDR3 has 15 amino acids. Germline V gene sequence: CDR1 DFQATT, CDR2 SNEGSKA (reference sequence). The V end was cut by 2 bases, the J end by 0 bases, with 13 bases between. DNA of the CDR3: TGCAGTGCTAGAAGGGCAGGGCCTTTGAACACTGAAGCTTTCTTT. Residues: CSARRAGPLNTEAFF.

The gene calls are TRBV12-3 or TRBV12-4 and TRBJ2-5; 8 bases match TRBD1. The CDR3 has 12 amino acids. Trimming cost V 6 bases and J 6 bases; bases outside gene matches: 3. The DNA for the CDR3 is TGTGCCAGCAGCTGGACAGGGCAGACCCAGTACTTC. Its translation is CASSWTGQTQYF.

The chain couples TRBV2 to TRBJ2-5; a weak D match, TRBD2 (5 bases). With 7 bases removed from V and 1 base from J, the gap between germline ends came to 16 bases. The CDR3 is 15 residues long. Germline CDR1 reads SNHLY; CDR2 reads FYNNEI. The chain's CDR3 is CASTRGPPPQETQYF. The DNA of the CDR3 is TGTGCCAGCACTCGCGGGCCACCACCCCAAGAGACCCAGTACTTC.

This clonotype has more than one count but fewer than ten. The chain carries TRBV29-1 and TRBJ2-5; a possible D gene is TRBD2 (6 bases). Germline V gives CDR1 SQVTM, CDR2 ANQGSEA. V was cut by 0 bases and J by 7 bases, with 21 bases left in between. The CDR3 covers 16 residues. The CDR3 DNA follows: TGCAGCGTTGAAGATAGCGGCAGGGCCTACCGGGGGACCCAGTACTTC. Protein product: CSVEDSGRAYRGTQYF.

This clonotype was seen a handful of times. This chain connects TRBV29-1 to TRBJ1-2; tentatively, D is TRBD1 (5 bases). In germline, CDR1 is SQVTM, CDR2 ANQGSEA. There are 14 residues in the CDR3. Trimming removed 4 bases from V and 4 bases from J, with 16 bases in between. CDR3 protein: CSVVGGEQGYGYTF. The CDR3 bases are TGCAGCGTTGTGGGGGGAGAGCAGGGCTATGGCTACACCTTC.

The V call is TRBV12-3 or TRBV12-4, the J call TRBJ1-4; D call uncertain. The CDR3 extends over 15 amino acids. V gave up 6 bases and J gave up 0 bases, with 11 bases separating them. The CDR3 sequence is CASRSSHATNEKLFF. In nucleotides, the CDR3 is TGTGCCAGCAGGTCGAGTCATGCAACTAATGAAAAACTGTTTTTT.

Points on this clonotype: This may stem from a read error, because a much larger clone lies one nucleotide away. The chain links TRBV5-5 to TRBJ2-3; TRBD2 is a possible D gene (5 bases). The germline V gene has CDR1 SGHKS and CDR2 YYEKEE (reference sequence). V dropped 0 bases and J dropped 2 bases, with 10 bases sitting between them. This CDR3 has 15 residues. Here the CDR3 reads CASSLVQADTDTQYF. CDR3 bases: TGTGCCAGCAGCTTGGTTCAAGCGGACACAGATACGCAGTATTTT.

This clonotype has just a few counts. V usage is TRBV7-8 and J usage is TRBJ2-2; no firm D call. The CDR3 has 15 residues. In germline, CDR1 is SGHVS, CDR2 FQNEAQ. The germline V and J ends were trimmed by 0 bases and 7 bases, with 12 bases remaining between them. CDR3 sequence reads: CASSLAGPGFGELFF. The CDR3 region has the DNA TGTGCCAGCAGCTTAGCGGGCCCGGGCTTCGGGGAGCTGTTTTTT.

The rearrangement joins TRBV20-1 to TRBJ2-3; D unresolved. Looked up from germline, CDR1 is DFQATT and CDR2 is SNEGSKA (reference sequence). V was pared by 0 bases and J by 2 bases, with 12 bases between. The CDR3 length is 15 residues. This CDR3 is CSARDIRADTDTQYF. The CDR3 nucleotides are TGCAGTGCTAGAGATATACGGGCGGACACAGATACGCAGTATTTT.

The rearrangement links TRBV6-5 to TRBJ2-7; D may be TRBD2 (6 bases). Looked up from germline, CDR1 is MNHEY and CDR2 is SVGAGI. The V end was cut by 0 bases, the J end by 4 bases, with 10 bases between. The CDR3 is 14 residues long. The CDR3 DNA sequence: TGTGCCAGCAGTTACTCGCTGGGAGGATACGAGCAGTACTTC. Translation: CASSYSLGGYEQYF.

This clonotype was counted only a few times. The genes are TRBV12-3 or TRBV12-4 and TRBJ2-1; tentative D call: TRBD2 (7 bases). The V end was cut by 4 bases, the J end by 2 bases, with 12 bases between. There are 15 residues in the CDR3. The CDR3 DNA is TGTGCCAGCAGTTCGGAGGGGGGGGCCTACAATGAGCAGTTCTTC. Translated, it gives CASSSEGGAYNEQFF.

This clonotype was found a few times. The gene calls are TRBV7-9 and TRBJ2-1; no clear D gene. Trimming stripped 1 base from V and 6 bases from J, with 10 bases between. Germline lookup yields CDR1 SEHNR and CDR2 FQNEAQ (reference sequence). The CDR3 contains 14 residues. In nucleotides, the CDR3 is TGTGCCAGCAGCTTAGACCCAGGTGGCAATGAGCAGTTCTTC. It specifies CASSLDPGGNEQFF.

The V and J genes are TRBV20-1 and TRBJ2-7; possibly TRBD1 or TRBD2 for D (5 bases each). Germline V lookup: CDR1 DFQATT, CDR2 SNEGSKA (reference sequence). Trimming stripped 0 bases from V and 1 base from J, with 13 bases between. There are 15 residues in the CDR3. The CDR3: CSARDLQGVSYEQYF. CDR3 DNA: TGCAGTGCTAGAGATCTCCAGGGAGTATCCTACGAGCAGTACTTC.

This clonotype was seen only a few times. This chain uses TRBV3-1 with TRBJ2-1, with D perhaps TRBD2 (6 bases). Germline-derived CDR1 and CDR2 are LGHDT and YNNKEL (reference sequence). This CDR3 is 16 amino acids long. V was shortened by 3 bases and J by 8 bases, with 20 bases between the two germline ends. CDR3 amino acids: CASSQVGGAIPDEQFF. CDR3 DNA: TGTGCCAGCAGCCAGGTCGGCGGGGCAATACCTGATGAGCAGTTCTTC.

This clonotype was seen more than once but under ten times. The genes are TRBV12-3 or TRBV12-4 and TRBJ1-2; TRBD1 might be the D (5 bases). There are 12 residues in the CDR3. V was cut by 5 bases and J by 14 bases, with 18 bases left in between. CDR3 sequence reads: CASSPGPGGDTF. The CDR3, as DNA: TGTGCCAGCAGTCCGGGACCCGGGGGTGATACCTTC.

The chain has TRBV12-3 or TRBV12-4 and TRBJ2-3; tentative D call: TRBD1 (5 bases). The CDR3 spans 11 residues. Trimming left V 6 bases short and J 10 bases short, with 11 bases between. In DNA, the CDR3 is TGTGCCAGCAGCAACCTAGGGGCGCAGTATTTT. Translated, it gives CASSNLGAQYF.

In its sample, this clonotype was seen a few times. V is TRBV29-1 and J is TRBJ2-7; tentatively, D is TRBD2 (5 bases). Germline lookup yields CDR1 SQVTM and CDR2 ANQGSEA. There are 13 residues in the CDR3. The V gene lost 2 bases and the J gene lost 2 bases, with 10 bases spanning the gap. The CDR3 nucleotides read TGCAGCGTTGAACACGGGGAGACCTACGAGCAGTACTTC. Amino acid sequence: CSVEHGETYEQYF.

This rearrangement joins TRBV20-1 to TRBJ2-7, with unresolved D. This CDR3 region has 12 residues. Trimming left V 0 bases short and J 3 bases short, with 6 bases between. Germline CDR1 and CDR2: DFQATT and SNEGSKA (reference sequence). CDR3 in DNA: TGCAGTGCTAGAGAACAGTTCTACGAGCAGTACTTC. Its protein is CSAREQFYEQYF.

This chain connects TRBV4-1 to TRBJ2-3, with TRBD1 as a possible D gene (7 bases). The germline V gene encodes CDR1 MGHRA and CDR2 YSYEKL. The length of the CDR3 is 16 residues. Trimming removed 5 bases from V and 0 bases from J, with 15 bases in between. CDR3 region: CASSTGVGGSTDTQYF. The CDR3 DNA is TGCGCCAGCAGCACAGGGGTGGGGGGCAGCACAGATACGCAGTATTTT.

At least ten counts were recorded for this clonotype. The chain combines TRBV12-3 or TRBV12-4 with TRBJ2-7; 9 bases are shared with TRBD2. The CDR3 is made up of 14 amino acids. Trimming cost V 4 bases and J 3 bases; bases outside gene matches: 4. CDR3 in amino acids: CASSSSGGSYEQYF. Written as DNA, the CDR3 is TGTGCCAGCAGTTCAAGCGGGGGGAGCTACGAGCAGTACTTC.

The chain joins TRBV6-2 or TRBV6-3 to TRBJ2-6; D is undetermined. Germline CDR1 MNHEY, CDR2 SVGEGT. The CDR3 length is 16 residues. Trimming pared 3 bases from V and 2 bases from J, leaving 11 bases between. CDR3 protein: CASSYLQSTGANVLTF. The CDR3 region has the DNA TGTGCCAGCAGTTATTTACAGTCAACTGGGGCCAACGTCCTGACTTTC.